Shown below are 8 T cell receptor beta chains from a single sample sequenced in a study of T-cell memory formation after mild COVID-19. TCRdb analysed the 5' RACE reads with MiXCR anew, one entry per CDR3 protein. Of under 200,000 distinct CDR3 sequences listed, 9.5% to 13% are singletons. The sequencing sample was made of PBMCs or a T cell subset sorted from them (not recorded which). Every receptor here comes from a man younger than 35 who had mild COVID-19 (a few samples of this study predate the infection). Cell type and time point are not known.

Only a few counts were recorded for this clonotype. The V call is TRBV20-1, the J call TRBJ2-3; 8 bases fit TRBD2. The CDR3 loop spans 15 amino acids. Germline lookup yields CDR1 DFQATT and CDR2 SNEGSKA (reference sequence). The J segment lost 4 bases and the V segment lost 3 bases, leaving 9 bases of the junction unmatched. In DNA form, the CDR3 reads TGCAGTGCTAGCGGGGGGGCCGGGGTCGCAGATACGCAGTATTTT. Its protein is CSASGGAGVADTQYF.

The rearrangement links TRBV20-1 to TRBJ2-3; weak D call: TRBD1 (6 bases). This CDR3 is 15 amino acids long. The V end was cut by 0 bases, the J end by 4 bases, with 14 bases between. The germline gives CDR1 DFQATT, CDR2 SNEGSKA (reference sequence). The CDR3 loop reads CSARDPTGNPDTQYF. CDR3 coding DNA: TGCAGTGCTAGAGACCCGACAGGAAACCCAGATACGCAGTATTTT.

This clonotype occurred a few times. The V gene is TRBV29-1, the J gene TRBJ2-3; no clear D. There are 13 residues in the CDR3. V was clipped by 6 bases and J by 1 base, with 11 bases between them. Germline CDR1 reads SQVTM; CDR2 reads ANQGSEA. For the CDR3, the DNA is TGCAGCGTCGAATACGGTGGCACAGATACGCAGTATTTT. This gives the protein CSVEYGGTDTQYF.

In its sample, this clonotype was seen many times. The chain carries TRBV5-1 and TRBJ2-5, with D uncertain. V was pared by 0 bases and J by 4 bases, with 13 bases between. CDR3 size: 15 residues. CDR1 is SGHRS, CDR2 YFSETQ, per germline. The DNA for the CDR3 is TGCGCCAGCAGCTTGGCCGAGTCGGGCGGAGAGACCCAGTACTTC. Its protein product is CASSLAESGGETQYF.

This clonotype was detected ten times or more. J is TRBJ1-1 and V is TRBV6-2 or TRBV6-3, with a weak D call TRBD1 (6 bases). The germline V and J ends were trimmed by 6 bases and 2 bases, with 16 bases remaining between them. CDR1 MNHEY and CDR2 SVGEGT come from the germline V gene. CDR3 length: 15 residues. Here the CDR3 reads CASSLGAGANTEAFF. DNA of the CDR3: TGTGCCAGCAGCCTCGGGGCGGGGGCCAACACTGAAGCTTTCTTT.

The chain carries TRBV5-1 and TRBJ1-2, with 7 nucleotides matching TRBD1. This CDR3 spans 13 amino acids. The germline gives CDR1 SGHRS, CDR2 YFSETQ. V lost 7 bases, J lost 2 bases, and 5 bases stayed unmatched. DNA for the CDR3: TGCGCCAGCGGACCACAGGGGAACTATGGCTACACCTTC. Protein product: CASGPQGNYGYTF.

The gene calls are TRBV28 and TRBJ2-7; TRBD2 matches 11 bases. CDR3 length: 15 residues. Trimming removed 3 bases from V and 7 bases from J; junction bases left unmatched: 8. Germline-derived CDR1 and CDR2 are MDHEN and SYDVKM. CDR3 region: CASSFRSGGAGEQYV. CDR3 coding DNA: TGTGCCAGCAGTTTTCGTAGCGGGGGGGCGGGAGAGCAGTACGTC.

This clonotype has a count of ten or more. The chain employs TRBV6-5 and TRBJ1-3; D call uncertain. V lost 4 bases and J lost 2, with 9 bases in between. Per germline, CDR1 MNHEY and CDR2 SVGAGI. The CDR3 covers 14 residues. Here the CDR3 reads CASSWVAAGNTIYF. CDR3 coding DNA: TGTGCCAGCAGTTGGGTAGCGGCTGGAAACACCATATATTTT.